This section outlines one T cell receptor beta chain sequence together with its context. Its antigen is undetermined. TCRdb re-called the RACE reads with MiXCR, one entry per CDR3 protein. The sample carries 350,000 to 400,000 distinct CDR3 sequences, about 6% recorded once. This sample is drawn from a study of human T cells and chemical hapten exposure. Study as a whole: DPC at 0.01% went onto the upper back in patch tests, read at 6 days. Study conclusions and caveats: Expanded TCRs produced significantly more large CDR3 similarity clusters than controls did.

The CDR3 runs 16 residues. V shed 3 bases, J shed 6 bases, and the junction held 12 bases outside the gene matches. The germline CDR1 and CDR2 sequences are SGHRS and YFSETQ. Time point given: patch test 2, 6 weeks after DPC sensitization. Treatment reported: therapeutic diphenylcyclopropenone sensitization with weekly scalp DPC. Here the sequenced sample was whole blood, taken in connection with sensitization to the hapten diphenylcyclopropenone (DPC). This clonotype was sampled from a woman younger than 30 with alopecia areata. Some clones in this sample may be carry-over from other donors' samples. The genes are TRBV5-1 and TRBJ2-4, with 7 bases that match TRBD1. The CDR3 here is CASSSGTVENRNIQYF. The CDR3 nucleotides are TGCGCCAGCAGCTCCGGGACAGTCGAAAACCGAAACATTCAGTACTTC.